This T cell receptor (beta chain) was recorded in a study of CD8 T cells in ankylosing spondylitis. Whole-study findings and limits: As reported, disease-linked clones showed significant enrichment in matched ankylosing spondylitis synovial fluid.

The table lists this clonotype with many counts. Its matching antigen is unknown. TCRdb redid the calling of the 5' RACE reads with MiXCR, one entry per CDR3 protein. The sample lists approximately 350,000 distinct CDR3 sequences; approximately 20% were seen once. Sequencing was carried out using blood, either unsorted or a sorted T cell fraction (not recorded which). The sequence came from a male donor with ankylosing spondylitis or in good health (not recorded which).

CDR3 sequence (DNA): TGTGCCAGCAGTTTAGAAGCCAGGGGTAGCTACGAGCAGTACTTC. Translation: CASSLEARGSYEQYF. The chain employs TRBV12-3 or TRBV12-4 and TRBJ2-7, with a tentative D call TRBD1 (6 bases). Trimming took off 1 base at V and 3 bases at J, with 13 bases between the two ends. This CDR3 contains 15 residues.